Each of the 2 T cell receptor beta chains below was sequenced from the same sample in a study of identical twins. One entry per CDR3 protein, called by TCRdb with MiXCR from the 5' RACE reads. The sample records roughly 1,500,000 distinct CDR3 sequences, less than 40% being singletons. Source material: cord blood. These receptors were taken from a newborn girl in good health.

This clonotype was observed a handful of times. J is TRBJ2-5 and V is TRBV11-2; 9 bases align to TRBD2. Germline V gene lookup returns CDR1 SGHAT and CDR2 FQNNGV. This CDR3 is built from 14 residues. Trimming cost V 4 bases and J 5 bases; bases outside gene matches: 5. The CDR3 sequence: CASSYFSGGETQYF. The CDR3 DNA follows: TGTGCCAGCAGCTACTTCAGCGGGGGGGAGACCCAGTACTTC. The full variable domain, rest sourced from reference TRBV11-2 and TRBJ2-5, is EAGVAQSPRYKIIEKRQSVAFWCNPISGHATLYWYQQILGQGPKLLIQFQNNGVVDDSQLPKDRFSAERLKGVDSTLKIQPAKLEDSAVYLCASSYFSGGETQYFGPGTRLLVL.

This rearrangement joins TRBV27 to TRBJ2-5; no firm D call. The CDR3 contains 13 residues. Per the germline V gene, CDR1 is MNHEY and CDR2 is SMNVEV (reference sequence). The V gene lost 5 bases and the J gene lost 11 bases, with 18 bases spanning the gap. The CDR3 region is CASSEWAYNEQYF. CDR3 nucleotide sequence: TGTGCCAGCAGTGAGTGGGCCTACAATGAGCAGTACTTC.